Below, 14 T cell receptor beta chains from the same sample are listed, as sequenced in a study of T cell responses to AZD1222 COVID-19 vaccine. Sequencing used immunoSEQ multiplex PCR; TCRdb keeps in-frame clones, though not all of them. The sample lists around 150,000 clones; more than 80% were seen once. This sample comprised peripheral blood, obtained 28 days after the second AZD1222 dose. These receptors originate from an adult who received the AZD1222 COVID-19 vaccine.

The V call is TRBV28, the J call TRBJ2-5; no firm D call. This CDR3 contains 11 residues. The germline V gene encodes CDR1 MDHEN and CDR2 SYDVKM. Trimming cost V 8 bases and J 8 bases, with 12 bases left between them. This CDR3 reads CASQTTFTQYF. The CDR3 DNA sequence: TGTGCCAGCCAGACGACATTTACCCAGTACTTC.

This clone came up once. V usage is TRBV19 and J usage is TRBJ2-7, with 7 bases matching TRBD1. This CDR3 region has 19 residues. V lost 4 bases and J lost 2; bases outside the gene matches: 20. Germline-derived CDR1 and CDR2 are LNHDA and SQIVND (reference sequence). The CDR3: CASSKGSRGEQGSTYEQYF. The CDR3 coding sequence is TGTGCCAGTAGTAAAGGGTCCCGCGGCGAACAGGGGTCTACCTACGAGCAGTACTTC.

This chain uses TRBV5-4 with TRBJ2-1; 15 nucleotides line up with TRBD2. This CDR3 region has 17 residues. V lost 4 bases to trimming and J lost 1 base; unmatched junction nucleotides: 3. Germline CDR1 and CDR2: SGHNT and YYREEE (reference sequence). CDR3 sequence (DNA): TGTGCCAGCAGCCAGGGACTAGCGGGAGGTTCCTACAATGAGCAGTTCTTC. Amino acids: CASSQGLAGGSYNEQFF.

CDR3 residues: CASSTGQPANYGYTF. For the CDR3, the DNA is TGCGCCAGCAGCACCGGACAGCCTGCTAACTATGGCTACACCTTC. The rearrangement uses TRBV5-1 and TRBJ1-2; tentative D call: TRBD1 (6 bases). V lost 4 bases and J lost 0, with 13 bases in between. Germline CDR1 is SGHRS and CDR2 is YFSETQ. CDR3 length: 15 residues.

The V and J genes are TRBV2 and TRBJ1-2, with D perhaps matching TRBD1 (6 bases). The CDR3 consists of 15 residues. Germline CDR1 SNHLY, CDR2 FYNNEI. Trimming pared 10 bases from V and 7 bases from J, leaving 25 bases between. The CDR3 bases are TGTGCCACCGATAGCCCGACAGGCCGGTCTAGTGGCTACACCTTC. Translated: CATDSPTGRSSGYTF.

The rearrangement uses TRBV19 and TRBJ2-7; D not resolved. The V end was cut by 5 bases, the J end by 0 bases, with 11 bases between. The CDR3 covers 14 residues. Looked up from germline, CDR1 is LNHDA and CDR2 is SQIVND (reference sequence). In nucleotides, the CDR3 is TGTGCCAGTAGTTATGGCCGCCACTCCTACGAGCAGTACTTC. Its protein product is CASSYGRHSYEQYF.

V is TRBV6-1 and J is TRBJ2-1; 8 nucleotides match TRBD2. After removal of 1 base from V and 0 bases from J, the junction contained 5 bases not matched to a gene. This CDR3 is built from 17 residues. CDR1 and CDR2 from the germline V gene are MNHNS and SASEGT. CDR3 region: CASSEVSGRPSYNEQFF. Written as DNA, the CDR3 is TGTGCCAGCAGTGAAGTGAGCGGGAGACCCTCCTACAATGAGCAGTTCTTC.

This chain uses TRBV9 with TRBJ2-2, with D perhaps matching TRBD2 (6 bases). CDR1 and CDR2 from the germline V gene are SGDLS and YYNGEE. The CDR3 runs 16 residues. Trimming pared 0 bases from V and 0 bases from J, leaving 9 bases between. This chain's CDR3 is CASSVAGTPNTGELFF. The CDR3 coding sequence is TGTGCCAGCAGCGTAGCGGGGACTCCGAACACCGGGGAGCTGTTTTTT. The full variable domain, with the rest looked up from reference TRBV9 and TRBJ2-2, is DSGVTQTPKHLITATGQRVTLRCSPRSGDLSVYWYQQSLDQGLQFLIQYYNGEERAKGNILERFSAQQFPDLHSELNLSSLELGDSALYFCASSVAGTPNTGELFFGEGSRLTVL.

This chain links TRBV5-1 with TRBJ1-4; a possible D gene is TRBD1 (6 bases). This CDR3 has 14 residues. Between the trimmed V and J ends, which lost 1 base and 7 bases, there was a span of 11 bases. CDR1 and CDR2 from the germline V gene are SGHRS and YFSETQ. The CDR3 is CASSLPEQGEKLFF. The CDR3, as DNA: TGCGCCAGCAGCTTGCCTGAACAGGGTGAAAAACTGTTTTTT.

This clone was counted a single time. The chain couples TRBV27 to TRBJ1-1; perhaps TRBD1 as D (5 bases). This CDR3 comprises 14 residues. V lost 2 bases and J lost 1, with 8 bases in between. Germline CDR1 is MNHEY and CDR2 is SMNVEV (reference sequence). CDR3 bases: TGTGCCAGCAGTTTAAATGGGGGGAACACTGAAGCTTTCTTT. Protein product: CASSLNGGNTEAFF.

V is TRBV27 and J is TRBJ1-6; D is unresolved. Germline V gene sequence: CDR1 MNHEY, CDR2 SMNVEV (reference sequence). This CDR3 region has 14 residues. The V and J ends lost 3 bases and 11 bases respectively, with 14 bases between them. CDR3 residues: CASSLFGPETPLHF. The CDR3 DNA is TGTGCCAGCAGTTTGTTCGGCCCCGAAACACCCCTCCACTTT.

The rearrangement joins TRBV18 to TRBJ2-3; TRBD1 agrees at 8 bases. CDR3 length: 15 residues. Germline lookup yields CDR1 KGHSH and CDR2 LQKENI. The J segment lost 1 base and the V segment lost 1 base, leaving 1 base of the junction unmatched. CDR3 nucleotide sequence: TGTGCCAGCTCACCACAGGACAGGGGCACAGATACGCAGTATTTT. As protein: CASSPQDRGTDTQYF.

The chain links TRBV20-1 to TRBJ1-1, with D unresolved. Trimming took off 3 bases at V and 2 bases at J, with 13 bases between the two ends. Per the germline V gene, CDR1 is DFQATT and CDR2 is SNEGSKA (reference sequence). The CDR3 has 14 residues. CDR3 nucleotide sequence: TGCAGTGCTAGTCAGGCGATACGTAACACTGAAGCTTTCTTT. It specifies CSASQAIRNTEAFF.

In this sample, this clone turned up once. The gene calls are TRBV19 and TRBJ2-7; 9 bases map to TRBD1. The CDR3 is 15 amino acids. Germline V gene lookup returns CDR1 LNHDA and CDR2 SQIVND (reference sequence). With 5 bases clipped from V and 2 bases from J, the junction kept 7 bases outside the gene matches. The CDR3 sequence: CASSATRTGAYEQYF. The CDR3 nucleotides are TGTGCCAGTAGTGCCACTCGGACAGGGGCCTACGAGCAGTACTTC.